This is a list of T cell receptor beta chains from one sample in a study of blood T cell repertoires in COVID-19. The table came from immunoSEQ multiplex PCR; TCRdb's copy has only in-frame clones and leaves some out. The repertoire holds over 130,000 clones, with over 80% as singletons. The sequenced material came from peripheral blood. The receptors were gathered from a woman of 80 years or more with acute or convalescent COVID-19. Both conserved end residues are trimmed from each CDR3. The order of the fields is clone size, V gene, CDR3 protein. Clone sizes are given selectively: once, few, many, or a class where the clone is expanded.

.,TRBV29-1,SYRDNYGYT
.,TRBV5-4,ASSAGQGVNSGNTIY
.,TRBV19,ASSIGPGDLTYEQY
.,TRBV18,ASSPPGMETQY
.,TRBV5-8,ASSLDRGQPQH
once,TRBV5-1,ASSWSGTEGEQY
.,TRBV5-8,ASSLAGYPTGELF
.,TRBV13,ASSLRGGDYGYT
.,TRBV11-2,ASGPPGELF
.,TRBV5-1,ASSLAQGGPYNGYT
few,TRBV3-1/TRBV3-2,ASSQPPGLAGGGDTQY
.,TRBV30,AWSPYREPMKNWLF
.,TRBV11-2,ASRPTAGKSEQY
.,TRBV18,ASSPWDRGQGQPQH
.,TRBV10-1,ASSAGGSSYNEQF
.,TRBV9,ASSPGQGDYGYI
.,TRBV6-5,ASSYTEGGGYT
.,TRBV4-2,ASSQGTNANTGELF
once,TRBV18,ASSPPAGGEGNEQF
.,TRBV5-5,ASSMDVGQPQH